This passage covers 27 T cell receptor beta chains from one sample sequenced in a study of regulatory T cells in long-lasting Graves disease. The time point denotes: newly diagnosed GD, antithyroid drugs for less than 3 months. PBMC-derived RNA was used for the TCR library. CDR3 regions were amplified by Arm-PCR using iRepertoire HTBI primers to build TCR beta libraries. TCRdb itself ran the multiplex PCR reads through MiXCR, one entry per CDR3 protein. The sample records a few hundred thousand distinct CDR3 sequences, 12% being singletons. The same specimen was also included in a second study, on T cells in Graves' hyperthyroidism and ophthalmopathy.

Sequenced here: peripheral blood mononuclear cells (PBMCs), sampled at new diagnosis, from a patient treated with antithyroid drugs. All receptors derive from a woman in her late teens or twenties with Graves disease.

This clonotype was picked up many times. V is TRBV9 and J is TRBJ2-2; D possibly corresponds to TRBD2 (6 bases). CDR1 and CDR2 from the germline V gene are SGDLS and YYNGEE. The V end was cut by 4 bases, the J end by 7 bases, with 17 bases between. The CDR3 extends over 15 amino acids. The CDR3 coding sequence is TGTGCCAGCAGCCTCTCCCCCACTAGCAACGGGGAGCTGTTTTTT. Protein product: CASSLSPTSNGELFF. The complete variable domain, with remaining parts taken from reference TRBV9 and TRBJ2-2, reads DSGVTQTPKHLITATGQRVTLRCSPRSGDLSVYWYQQSLDQGLQFLIQYYNGEERAKGNILERFSAQQFPDLHSELNLSSLELGDSALYFCASSLSPTSNGELFFGEGSRLTVL.

This clonotype has a handful of counts. The V gene is TRBV7-2, the J gene TRBJ2-3; the D is unclear. Looked up from germline, CDR1 is SGHTA and CDR2 is FQGNSA. The V and J ends lost 4 bases and 4 bases respectively, with 6 bases between them. CDR3 length: 12 amino acids. The CDR3 here is CASSSSADTQYF. The DNA of the CDR3 is TGTGCCAGCAGCTCCTCGGCAGATACGCAGTATTTT.

This clonotype was seen a handful of times. J is TRBJ1-5 and V is TRBV7-2; 8 nucleotides match TRBD1. V lost 4 bases to trimming and J lost 2 bases; unmatched junction nucleotides: 10. Germline-derived CDR1 and CDR2 are SGHTA and FQGNSA. The CDR3 is made up of 17 amino acids. The CDR3: CASSSPSGTGRNQPQHF. Written as DNA, the CDR3 is TGTGCCAGCAGCTCTCCATCCGGGACAGGCCGCAATCAGCCCCAGCATTTT.

This clonotype was found many times. CDR3: CASSPGLANGPGETQYF. CDR3 sequence (DNA): TGTGCCAGCAGCCCGGGACTAGCGAATGGACCTGGGGAGACCCAGTACTTC. The chain employs TRBV12-3 or TRBV12-4 and TRBJ2-5; 10 nucleotides align to TRBD2. J lost 5 bases, V lost 6 bases, and 15 bases had no gene match. This CDR3 spans 17 amino acids.

The chain has TRBV27 and TRBJ1-6; D not certain. This CDR3 contains 15 residues. Germline CDR1 is MNHEY and CDR2 is SMNVEV (reference sequence). V shed 3 bases and J shed 5 bases, with 11 bases lying between them. This CDR3 reads CASSFERLNNSPLHF. CDR3 in DNA: TGTGCCAGCAGTTTCGAAAGGTTGAATAATTCACCCCTCCACTTT.

There are many counts of this clonotype. The chain joins TRBV4-1 to TRBJ2-7; 8 bases line up with TRBD1. The trim removed 1 base at V and 3 bases at J, leaving 11 bases unmatched. This CDR3 comprises 17 residues. CDR1 is MGHRA and CDR2 is YSYEKL in the germline V gene. Here the CDR3 DNA reads TGCGCCAGCAGCCAAGGGCGGTACCGGGACAGGAGCTACGAGCAGTACTTC. Its protein is CASSQGRYRDRSYEQYF.

This clonotype was seen at least ten times. This chain connects TRBV15 to TRBJ2-1; D is possibly TRBD1 (5 bases). Deletions cut 5 bases from V and 7 bases from J, with 12 bases between. CDR1 is LNHNV, CDR2 YYDKDF, per germline (reference sequence). The CDR3 is made up of 13 amino acids. In DNA form, the CDR3 reads TGTGCCACCAGCGGAACCTGGACAAATGAGCAGTTCTTC. Amino acid sequence: CATSGTWTNEQFF.

The rearrangement joins TRBV7-8 to TRBJ2-3; 11 positions agree with TRBD2. The CDR3 runs 19 residues. J was trimmed by 1 base and V by 3 bases; bases with no gene match: 12. Germline CDR1 is SGHVS and CDR2 is FQNEAQ. DNA for the CDR3: TGTGCCAGCAGCTTCCCACCATACCCGACTAGCGGGGGCACAGATACGCAGTATTTT. It encodes CASSFPPYPTSGGTDTQYF. The entire variable domain, with the rest obtained from reference TRBV7-8 and TRBJ2-3, is as follows: GAGVSQSPRYKVAKRGQDVALRCDPISGHVSLFWYQQALGQGPEFLTYFQNEAQLDKSGLPSDRFFAERPEGSVSTLKIQRTQQEDSAVYLCASSFPPYPTSGGTDTQYFGPGTRLTVL.

The genes are TRBV14 and TRBJ1-1, with TRBD1 matching over 7 bases. Per the germline V gene, CDR1 is SGHDN and CDR2 is FVKESK. This CDR3 has 17 residues. Losses at the gene ends were 1 base for V and 1 base for J; bases not matched to a gene: 9. In DNA, the CDR3 is TGTGCCAGCAGCCAAGCGGACAGGCGGACTAGGAACACTGAAGCTTTCTTT. This codes for CASSQADRRTRNTEAFF.

This clonotype has just a few counts. This chain links TRBV6-5 with TRBJ1-2; 7 positions agree with TRBD1. The length of the CDR3 is 21 residues. Germline CDR1 MNHEY, CDR2 SVGAGI. V shed 3 bases and J 2 bases; nucleotides not matched to a gene: 24. CDR3 coding DNA: TGTGCCAGCAGTTATTCCGGGACAGAAAACCCCCGAAGGTTTAAAAACTATGGCTACACCTTC. Translation: CASSYSGTENPRRFKNYGYTF.

This clonotype showed up many times. V and J are TRBV7-9 and TRBJ2-7, with 7 positions matching TRBD2. This CDR3 has 14 amino acids. V was pared by 4 bases and J by 6 bases, with 9 bases of the junction left unmatched. Germline V gene data show CDR1 as SEHNR and CDR2 as FQNEAQ (reference sequence). The CDR3 DNA sequence: TGTGCCAGCAGCTCCCTGACTAGCTCGGGCGAGCAGTACTTC. Protein sequence: CASSSLTSSGEQYF.

V and J are TRBV13 and TRBJ1-1; 7 nucleotides align to TRBD1. The V and J ends lost 5 bases and 8 bases, in that order; junction bases with no gene match: 8. CDR3 length equals 13 residues. Germline V gives CDR1 PRHDT, CDR2 FYEKMQ (reference sequence). The DNA of the CDR3 is TGTGCCAGCAGCCCGGGACAGACTCGGGAAGCTTTCTTT. As protein: CASSPGQTREAFF.

This clonotype was counted many times. The V call is TRBV7-9, the J call TRBJ2-5; D remains ambiguous. The germline V gene encodes CDR1 SEHNR and CDR2 FQNEAQ (reference sequence). This CDR3 is built from 11 residues. The V end was cut by 5 bases, the J end by 3 bases, with 4 bases between. The CDR3 is CASSTKETQYF. The CDR3, as DNA: TGTGCCAGCAGCACCAAAGAGACCCAGTACTTC. Looking up the rest from reference TRBV7-9 and TRBJ2-5 gives the full variable domain: DTGVSQNPRHKITKRGQNVTFRCDPISEHNRLYWYRQTLGQGPEFLTYFQNEAQLEKSRLLSDRFSAERPKGSFSTLEIQRTEQGDSAMYLCASSTKETQYFGPGTRLLVL.

This clonotype showed up many times. This chain connects TRBV7-2 to TRBJ1-1, with 8 bases aligning to TRBD1. V shed 0 bases and J 2 bases; nucleotides not matched to a gene: 2. From germline, CDR1 is SGHTA and CDR2 FQGNSA. CDR3 length equals 15 residues. This CDR3 reads CASSLAGQANTEAFF. The DNA of the CDR3 is TGTGCCAGCAGCTTAGCGGGACAGGCAAACACTGAAGCTTTCTTT.

This clonotype was counted ten times or more. The CDR3 DNA reads as TGTGCCAGCAGTTCAAGGAAGAACACTGAAGCTTTCTTT. Amino acids: CASSSRKNTEAFF. The chain has TRBV28 and TRBJ1-1; D unclear. Germline CDR1 and CDR2: MDHEN and SYDVKM. This CDR3 is built from 13 residues. The V end lost 4 bases, the J end lost 1 base, and 7 bases lay between the germline ends.

In its sample, this clonotype was seen many times. The rearrangement links TRBV18 to TRBJ2-5; D not resolved. Judging by the DNA end, TRBJ2-1 fits better; the J call may be wrong. Germline V CDR1 and CDR2: KGHSH, LQKENI. The CDR3 has 14 residues. CDR3 in DNA: TGTGCCAGCTCATCGAGCAGTGTGGGTAATGAGCAGTTCTTC. It translates to CASSSSSVGNEQFF.

This clonotype has only a few counts. The CDR3 bases are TGTGCCAGCAGACCGATCAGGGACACTGAAGCTTTCTTT. The encoded protein is CASRPIRDTEAFF. V gene TRBV7-9 combines with J gene TRBJ1-1, with D tentatively TRBD1 (5 bases). The CDR3 runs 13 residues. V lost 6 bases, J lost 3 bases, and 11 bases lay in between. Germline V lookup: CDR1 SEHNR, CDR2 FQNEAQ (reference sequence).

This clonotype was detected ten times or more. V and J are TRBV28 and TRBJ2-3, with D tentatively TRBD2 (6 bases). With 5 bases removed from V and 5 bases from J, the gap between germline ends came to 14 bases. Looked up from germline, CDR1 is MDHEN and CDR2 is SYDVKM. The CDR3 runs to 14 residues. CDR3: CASSPAGRGDTQYF. The DNA for the CDR3 is TGTGCCAGCAGTCCCGCGGGGCGAGGAGATACGCAGTATTTT.

This clonotype has a count of ten or more. The chain is built from TRBV9 and TRBJ2-1; 7 nucleotides line up with TRBD2. The ends lost 0 bases at V and 9 bases at J; junction bases unmatched: 12. The CDR3 spans 16 residues. Germline V gives CDR1 SGDLS, CDR2 YYNGEE. This chain's CDR3 is CASSVAGPRGGGEQFF. In DNA, the CDR3 is TGTGCCAGCAGCGTAGCCGGGCCAAGGGGCGGGGGTGAGCAGTTCTTC.

The gene calls are TRBV4-2 and TRBJ2-1; D assignment may be TRBD1 or TRBD2 (5 bases each). This CDR3 is built from 14 residues. V shed 4 bases and J shed 11 bases, with 18 bases lying between them. Germline V gene lookup returns CDR1 LGHNA and CDR2 YNFKEQ. This CDR3 is CASSLLTGPSKQFF. CDR3 nucleotide sequence: TGTGCCAGCAGCCTCTTAACGGGGCCTTCCAAGCAGTTCTTC.

The table lists this clonotype with many counts. The rearrangement joins TRBV4-1 to TRBJ1-1; no clear D. The length of the CDR3 is 15 residues. Germline CDR1 is MGHRA and CDR2 is YSYEKL. Trimming shortened V by 4 bases and J by 3 bases, and 15 bases separated the two germline ends. CDR3 coding DNA: TGCGCCAGCAGCCCCCATCCGGTTCGGGACACTGAAGCTTTCTTT. This translates into CASSPHPVRDTEAFF.

This clonotype is a singleton in its sample. The genes are TRBV6-2 or TRBV6-3 and TRBJ1-2; D is undetermined. CDR3 length: 12 residues. Trimming removed 0 bases at V and 8 bases at J, with 7 bases between. Germline loops: CDR1 MNHEY, CDR2 SVGEGT. The CDR3 sequence: CASSYSGDGYTF. The DNA of the CDR3 is TGTGCCAGCAGTTACTCTGGCGACGGCTACACCTTC.

This clonotype was seen a handful of times. The CDR3, as DNA: TGCAGTGCTACCCCCCGGGAATCCTACGAGCAGTACTTC. The encoded protein is CSATPRESYEQYF. The J gene is TRBJ2-7, the V gene TRBV20-1, with D possibly TRBD2 on 5 matching bases. Trimming pared 4 bases from V and 1 base from J, leaving 11 bases between. The CDR3 has 13 amino acids. Germline assignment: CDR1 DFQATT and CDR2 SNEGSKA (reference sequence).

This clonotype has ten or more counts. This chain connects TRBV7-9 to TRBJ1-2; D unresolved. Per the germline V gene, CDR1 is SEHNR and CDR2 is FQNEAQ (reference sequence). The CDR3 has 14 residues. V lost 0 bases to trimming and J lost 4 bases, with 9 bases between them. The DNA for the CDR3 is TGTGCCAGCAGCTTAGCCCCCGAGGGCTATGGCTACACCTTC. Translation: CASSLAPEGYGYTF.

This clonotype has at least ten counts. The chain joins TRBV28 to TRBJ2-1; D not resolved. Trimming left V 2 bases short and J 6 bases short, with 8 bases between. This CDR3 is built from 13 residues. Germline CDR1 and CDR2: MDHEN and SYDVKM. The CDR3 spells CASSLTARNEQFF. CDR3 sequence (DNA): TGTGCCAGCAGTTTAACTGCCCGCAATGAGCAGTTCTTC.

This clonotype came up a few times. The genes are TRBV6-2 or TRBV6-3 and TRBJ1-5; D unclear. The CDR3 contains 15 residues. Germline V gene sequence: CDR1 MNHEY, CDR2 SVGEGT. V lost 5 bases, J lost 6 bases, and 17 bases lay in between. CDR3 protein: CASSVRAGSSQPQHF. CDR3 nucleotides: TGTGCCAGCAGTGTCCGGGCCGGTTCTAGTCAGCCCCAGCATTTT.

The chain recombines TRBV24-1 with TRBJ2-1, with D uncertain. Trimming left V 5 bases short and J 5 bases short, with 6 bases between. Germline V gives CDR1 KGHDR, CDR2 SFDVKD. This CDR3 region has 12 residues. This chain's CDR3 is CATSAGHNEQFF. The CDR3 DNA reads TGTGCCACCAGTGCCGGGCACAATGAGCAGTTCTTC.